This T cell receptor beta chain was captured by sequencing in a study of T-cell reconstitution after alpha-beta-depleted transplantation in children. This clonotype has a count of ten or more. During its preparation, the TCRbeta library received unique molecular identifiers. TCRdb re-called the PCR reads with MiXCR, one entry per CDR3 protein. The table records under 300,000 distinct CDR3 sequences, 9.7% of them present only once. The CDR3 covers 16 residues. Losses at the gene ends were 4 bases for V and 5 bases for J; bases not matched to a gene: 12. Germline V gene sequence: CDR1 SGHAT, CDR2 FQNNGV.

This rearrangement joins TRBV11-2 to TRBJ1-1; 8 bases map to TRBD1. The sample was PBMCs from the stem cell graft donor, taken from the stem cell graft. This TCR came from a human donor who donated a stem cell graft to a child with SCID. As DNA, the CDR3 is TGTGCCAGCAGCTCTAATTACAGGGGGAGGGGGACTGAAGCTTTCTTT. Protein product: CASSSNYRGRGTEAFF. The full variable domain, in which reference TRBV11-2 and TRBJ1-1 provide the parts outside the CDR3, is EAGVAQSPRYKIIEKRQSVAFWCNPISGHATLYWYQQILGQGPKLLIQFQNNGVVDDSQLPKDRFSAERLKGVDSTLKIQPAKLEDSAVYLCASSSNYRGRGTEAFFGQGTRLTVV.